This T cell receptor beta chain was sequenced for a study of blood T cells in healthy people across ages. Overall study findings and caveats: Among long-lived donors, naive CD4+ cells were more numerous and diversity higher than in aged donors.

The V gene end was trimmed by 5 bases and the J gene end by 3 bases; junction bases not matched to a gene: 14. The germline V gene encodes CDR1 MNHEY and CDR2 SVGEGT. The CDR3 extends over 17 amino acids. This clonotype was seen only a few times. Its antigen is undetermined. The use of a sample-barcoded 5' primer and a J-beta primer mix characterized a second PCR of about 7 to 12 cycles. TCRdb independently ran MiXCR on the 5' RACE reads; one entry per CDR3 protein. This sample yields about 620,000 distinct CDR3 sequences, of which under 25% are seen a single time; approximately 3.6% belongs to the top ten. Samples had at least 6.5 million PBMCs isolated from them.

J is TRBJ2-7 and V is TRBV6-2 or TRBV6-3; 9 bases agree with TRBD2. The source is a man in his 70s in good health. The sequencing sample was made of blood. This CDR3 is CASSDFPRTSVDYEQYF. As DNA, the CDR3 is TGTGCCAGCAGTGATTTCCCCCGGACTAGCGTGGACTACGAGCAGTACTTC.